A single sample is the source of the 22 T cell receptor beta chains below, sequenced in a study of blood T cell repertoires in COVID-19. Generated by immunoSEQ multiplex PCR, the TCRdb table keeps only in-frame clones and is missing some. The data show 65,000 to 100,000 clones, with 84% seen just once and around 13% held by the top ten. Material for sequencing was peripheral blood. These receptors originate from a human donor in a cohort sampled during active COVID-19.

This chain uses TRBV7-9 with TRBJ1-5; 7 nucleotides agree with TRBD1. From germline, CDR1 is SEHNR and CDR2 FQNEAQ (reference sequence). Trimming at V came to 1 base and at J to 4 bases, leaving 10 bases not matched to a gene. This CDR3 contains 17 residues. CDR3 in DNA: TGTGCCAGCAGCTTAGGCGTCCTTTCAGGGGGGAATCAGCCCCAGCATTTT. It codes for CASSLGVLSGGNQPQHF. The complete variable domain, with remaining parts taken from reference TRBV7-9 and TRBJ1-5, reads DTGVSQNPRHKITKRGQNVTFRCDPISEHNRLYWYRQTLGQGPEFLTYFQNEAQLEKSRLLSDRFSAERPKGSFSTLEIQRTEQGDSAMYLCASSLGVLSGGNQPQHFGDGTRLSIL.

The table lists this clone with a few counts. The V and J genes are TRBV5-1 and TRBJ2-2; possible D gene TRBD2, 6 bases. The V end was cut by 0 bases, the J end by 8 bases, with 20 bases between. Germline V gives CDR1 SGHRS, CDR2 YFSETQ. The CDR3 length is 17 residues. CDR3 loop: CASSLGRRPLGGGELFF. The CDR3 DNA follows: TGCGCCAGCAGCTTGGGACGGAGACCCCTCGGAGGGGGGGAGCTGTTTTTT.

This rearrangement joins TRBV5-1 to TRBJ1-1, with 8 bases lining up with TRBD1. CDR1 is SGHRS and CDR2 is YFSETQ in the germline V gene. J was trimmed by 3 bases and V by 4 bases; bases with no gene match: 14. The CDR3 spans 17 residues. The CDR3 protein is CASSQGTGGGRDTEAFF. CDR3 nucleotides: TGCGCCAGCAGCCAAGGGACAGGCGGGGGTAGGGACACTGAAGCTTTCTTT.

This clone has more than one count but fewer than ten. The CDR3 region has the DNA TGTGCCAGCAGTGCGGGACAGGGTGATTCACCCCTCCACTTT. Translating it yields CASSAGQGDSPLHF. The J gene is TRBJ1-6, the V gene TRBV7-9; 9 bases match TRBD1. CDR1 is SEHNR, CDR2 FQNEAQ, per germline (reference sequence). J was trimmed by 8 bases and V by 6 bases; bases with no gene match: 5. The CDR3 covers 14 residues. Full variable domain (missing parts from reference TRBV7-9 and TRBJ1-6): DTGVSQNPRHKITKRGQNVTFRCDPISEHNRLYWYRQTLGQGPEFLTYFQNEAQLEKSRLLSDRFSAERPKGSFSTLEIQRTEQGDSAMYLCASSAGQGDSPLHFGNGTRLTVT.

The rearrangement links TRBV23-1 to TRBJ2-1; D ambiguous. TRBV23-1 qualifies as an ORF whose function is uncertain. Deletions cut 4 bases from V and 5 bases from J, with 9 bases between. The CDR3 spans 13 residues. In DNA form, the CDR3 reads TGCGCCAGCAGTCCTAGGTGTGACAATGAGCAGTTCTTC. Residues: CASSPRCDNEQFF.

V usage is TRBV4-1 and J usage is TRBJ2-1, with a possible D match to TRBD1 (6 bases). Trimming stripped 4 bases from V and 8 bases from J, with 15 bases between. The CDR3 sequence is 14 residues long. The V gene's germline CDR1 is MGHRA and CDR2 YSYEKL. The CDR3 DNA is TGCGCCAGCAGCCCAGGGGACACTGGGGATGAGCAGTTCTTC. Protein: CASSPGDTGDEQFF.

V usage is TRBV10-3 and J usage is TRBJ1-5; D unresolved. V lost 2 bases and J 5 bases, leaving 7 bases between the germline ends. Germline V gives CDR1 ENHRY, CDR2 SYGVKD. This CDR3 contains 13 residues. This chain's CDR3 is CAISEQLDQPQHF. The DNA for the CDR3 is TGTGCCATCAGTGAGCAACTGGATCAGCCCCAGCATTTT.

About this clone itself: Distinct nucleotide sequences in the sample also encode this CDR3. This chain uses TRBV10-2 with TRBJ2-7; D remains unclear. Germline V lookup: CDR1 WSHSY, CDR2 SAAADI. The CDR3 consists of 13 residues. Trimming took off 9 bases at V and 0 bases at J, with 12 bases between the two ends. The DNA for the CDR3 is TGCGCCAGTAGTACCGGGTACTCCTACGAGCAGTACTTC. This codes for CASSTGYSYEQYF.

This clone has at least ten counts. The rearrangement uses TRBV5-1 and TRBJ1-1, with TRBD1 as a possible D gene (6 bases). CDR3 size: 12 residues. V lost 0 bases, J lost 10 bases, and 10 bases lay in between. Germline CDR1 is SGHRS and CDR2 is YFSETQ. The CDR3 spells CASSLDRAGAFF. As DNA, the CDR3 is TGCGCCAGCAGCTTGGACAGGGCCGGAGCTTTCTTT.

This clone occurred once. The chain's CDR3 is CASTSTSRLNGAQYF. CDR3 nucleotide sequence: TGTGCCAGCACCTCGACTAGCCGCCTCAATGGGGCCCAGTACTTC. V usage is TRBV7-9 and J usage is TRBJ2-5; 7 nucleotides align to TRBD2. This CDR3 has 15 amino acids. The junction had 17 bases not matched to a gene; V was cut back by 7 bases and J by 9 bases. Germline values: CDR1 SEHNR, CDR2 FQNEAQ (reference sequence).

This chain uses TRBV9 with TRBJ1-6; 7 bases are a match to TRBD1. Germline V CDR1 and CDR2: SGDLS, YYNGEE. The length of the CDR3 is 14 residues. V lost 0 bases to trimming and J lost 14 bases; unmatched junction nucleotides: 8. CDR3 coding DNA: TGTGCCAGCAGCGTAGACGGGACAGAAGCCACCCTCCACTTT. This translates into CASSVDGTEATLHF.

The J gene is TRBJ2-2, the V gene TRBV4-1; a possible D gene is TRBD1 (5 bases). Germline lookup yields CDR1 MGHRA and CDR2 YSYEKL. Trimming removed 4 bases at V and 2 bases at J, with 14 bases between. The CDR3 is made up of 16 amino acids. CDR3: CASSPMGQTNTGELFF. CDR3 coding DNA: TGCGCCAGCAGCCCGATGGGGCAGACCAACACCGGGGAGCTGTTTTTT.

V usage is TRBV6-5 and J usage is TRBJ2-7; the match to TRBD2 covers 11 bases. CDR3 length: 15 residues. Trimming cost V 6 bases and J 3 bases; bases outside gene matches: 7. Germline lookup yields CDR1 MNHEY and CDR2 SVGAGI. The CDR3 loop reads CASSRLAGSLYEQYF. The DNA of the CDR3 is TGTGCCAGCAGCCGACTAGCGGGGTCTCTCTACGAGCAGTACTTC.

The chain is built from TRBV6-1 and TRBJ2-1, with 8 bases fitting TRBD2. This CDR3 has 16 amino acids. The J segment lost 4 bases and the V segment lost 2 bases, leaving 7 bases of the junction unmatched. CDR1 is MNHNS, CDR2 SASEGT, per germline. The CDR3 protein is CASSELMLAGYNEQFF. In DNA, the CDR3 is TGTGCCAGCAGTGAATTGATGTTAGCGGGGTACAATGAGCAGTTCTTC.

The CDR3 region is CASSESFHEQYF. DNA for the CDR3: TGTGCCAGCAGTGAATCTTTCCACGAGCAGTACTTC. This sequence joins TRBV6-1 and TRBJ2-7; D is ambiguous. The V gene's germline CDR1 is MNHNS and CDR2 SASEGT. V lost 2 bases, J lost 5 bases, and 7 bases lay in between. The CDR3 is 12 amino acids.

The chain is built from TRBV3-1 (or the pseudogene TRBV3-2) and TRBJ2-7; no definite D call. The CDR3 length is 13 residues. The germline CDR1 and CDR2 sequences are LGHDT and YNNKEL (reference sequence). V was clipped by 1 base and J by 2 bases, with 6 bases between them. CDR3 nucleotide sequence: TGTGCCAGCAGCCAAGGCGCGGCCTACGAGCAGTACTTC. Amino acids: CASSQGAAYEQYF.

The chain has TRBV5-1 and TRBJ2-7; tentative D call: TRBD2 (5 bases). Trimming took 7 bases from V and 0 from J, leaving 17 bases between them. Germline assignment: CDR1 SGHRS and CDR2 YFSETQ. The CDR3 has 15 residues. CDR3 in DNA: TGCGCCAGCGCCCCGACCGAGGGATTCTCCTACGAGCAGTACTTC. Translated, it gives CASAPTEGFSYEQYF.

The chain recombines TRBV19 with TRBJ1-1, with D unclear. This CDR3 comprises 13 residues. Germline V gene lookup returns CDR1 LNHDA and CDR2 SQIVND (reference sequence). V was clipped by 5 bases and J by 5 bases, with 12 bases between them. The CDR3 region is CASSYQRGTEAFF. The DNA for the CDR3 is TGTGCCAGTAGTTATCAGCGTGGGACTGAAGCTTTCTTT.

The chain uses TRBV21-1 and TRBJ1-5; TRBD1, as called in the table, went unchecked against the DNA. TRBV21-1 is a known pseudogene. The CDR3 is made up of 14 amino acids. The CDR3 nucleotides read TGTGCCCAGGATGTGAGCAGGGTGAGTCAGCCCCAGCATTTT. It is translated as CAQDVSRVSQPQHF.

This chain uses TRBV28 with TRBJ1-1; D not resolved. This CDR3 is built from 14 residues. V shed 3 bases and J shed 1 base, with 9 bases lying between them. Germline V gene sequence: CDR1 MDHEN, CDR2 SYDVKM. The CDR3 DNA sequence: TGTGCCAGCAGTTTGGTGCGAAGGAACACTGAAGCTTTCTTT. This codes for CASSLVRRNTEAFF.

V usage is TRBV12-3 or TRBV12-4 and J usage is TRBJ1-2, with D perhaps matching TRBD1 (5 bases). The CDR3 contains 13 residues. The V end was cut by 10 bases, the J end by 4 bases, with 16 bases between. The CDR3 DNA reads as TGTGCCAACAGCCGGCAGGGCGCCTATGGCTACACCTTC. This encodes CANSRQGAYGYTF.

The J gene is TRBJ2-1, the V gene TRBV7-7; TRBD1 matches at 7 bases. CDR1 SSHAT and CDR2 FNYEAQ come from the germline V gene (reference sequence). This CDR3 is 16 amino acids long. V lost 5 bases and J lost 2; bases outside the gene matches: 9. CDR3 sequence: CASSPPWTGPYNEQFF. CDR3 DNA: TGTGCCAGCAGCCCCCCCTGGACAGGTCCCTACAATGAGCAGTTCTTC.